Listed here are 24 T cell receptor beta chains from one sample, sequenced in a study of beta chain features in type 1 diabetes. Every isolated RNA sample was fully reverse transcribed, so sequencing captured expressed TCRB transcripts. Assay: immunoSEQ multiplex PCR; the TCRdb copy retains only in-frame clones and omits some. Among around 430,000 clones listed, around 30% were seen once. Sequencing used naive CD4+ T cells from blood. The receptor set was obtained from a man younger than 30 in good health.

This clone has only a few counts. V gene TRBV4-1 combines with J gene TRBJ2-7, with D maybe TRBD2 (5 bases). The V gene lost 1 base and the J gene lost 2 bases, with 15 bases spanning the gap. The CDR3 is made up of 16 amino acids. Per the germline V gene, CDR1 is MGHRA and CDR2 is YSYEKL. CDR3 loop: CASSQVASRRTYEQYF. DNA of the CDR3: TGCGCCAGCAGCCAAGTTGCTAGCCGCAGAACCTACGAGCAGTACTTC.

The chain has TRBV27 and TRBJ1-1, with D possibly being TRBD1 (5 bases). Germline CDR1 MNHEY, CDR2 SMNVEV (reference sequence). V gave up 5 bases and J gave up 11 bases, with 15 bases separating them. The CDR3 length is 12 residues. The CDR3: CASSRRDGWAFF. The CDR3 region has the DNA TGTGCCAGCAGTCGGCGGGACGGGTGGGCTTTCTTT.

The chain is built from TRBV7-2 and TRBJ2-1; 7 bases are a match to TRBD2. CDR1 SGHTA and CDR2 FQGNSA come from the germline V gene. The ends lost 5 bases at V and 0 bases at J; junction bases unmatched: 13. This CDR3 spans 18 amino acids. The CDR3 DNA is TGTGCCAGCAGCGATACGGGGTCTAGCGGTAGCTCCTACAATGAGCAGTTCTTC. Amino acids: CASSDTGSSGSSYNEQFF.

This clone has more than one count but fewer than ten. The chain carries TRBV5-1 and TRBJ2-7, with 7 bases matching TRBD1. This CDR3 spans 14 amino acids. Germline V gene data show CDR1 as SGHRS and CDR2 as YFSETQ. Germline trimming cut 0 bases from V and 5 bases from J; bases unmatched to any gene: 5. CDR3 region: CASSLDRGVNEQYF. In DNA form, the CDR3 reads TGCGCCAGCAGCTTGGACAGGGGAGTCAACGAGCAGTACTTC. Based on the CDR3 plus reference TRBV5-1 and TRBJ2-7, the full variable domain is KAGVTQTPRYLIKTRGQQVTLSCSPISGHRSVSWYQQTPGQGLQFLFEYFSETQRNKGNFPGRFSGRQFSNSRSEMNVSTLELGDSALYLCASSLDRGVNEQYFGPGTRLTVT.

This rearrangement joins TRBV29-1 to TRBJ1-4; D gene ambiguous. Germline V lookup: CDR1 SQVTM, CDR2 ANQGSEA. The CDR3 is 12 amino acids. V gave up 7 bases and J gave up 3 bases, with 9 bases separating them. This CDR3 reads CSGIGANEKLFF. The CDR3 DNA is TGCAGCGGAATCGGGGCTAATGAAAAACTGTTTTTT. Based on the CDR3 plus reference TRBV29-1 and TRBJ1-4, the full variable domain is SAVISQKPSRDICQRGTSLTIQCQVDSQVTMMFWYRQQPGQSLTLIATANQGSEATYESGFVIDKFPISRPNLTFSTLTVSNMSPEDSSIYLCSGIGANEKLFFGSGTQLSVL.

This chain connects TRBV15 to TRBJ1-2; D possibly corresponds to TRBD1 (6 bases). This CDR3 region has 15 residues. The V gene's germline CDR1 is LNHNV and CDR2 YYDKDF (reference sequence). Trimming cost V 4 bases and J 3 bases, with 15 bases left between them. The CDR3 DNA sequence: TGTGCCACCAGCACCCAAGGACAGAAGGACTATGGCTACACCTTC. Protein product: CATSTQGQKDYGYTF.

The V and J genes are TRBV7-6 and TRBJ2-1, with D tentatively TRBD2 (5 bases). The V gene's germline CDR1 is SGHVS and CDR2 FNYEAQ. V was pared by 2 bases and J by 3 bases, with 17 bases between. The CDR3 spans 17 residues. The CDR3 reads CASSLYPPSGLYNEQFF. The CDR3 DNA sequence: TGTGCCAGCAGCTTATACCCCCCGAGCGGCCTCTACAATGAGCAGTTCTTC.

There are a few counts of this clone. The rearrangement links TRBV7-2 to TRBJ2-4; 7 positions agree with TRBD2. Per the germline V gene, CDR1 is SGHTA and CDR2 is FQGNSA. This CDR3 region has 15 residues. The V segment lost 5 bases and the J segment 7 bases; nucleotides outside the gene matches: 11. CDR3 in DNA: TGTGCCAGCAGCCGGGGGAGGGAGGAGAGGAACATTCAGTACTTC. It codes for CASSRGREERNIQYF.

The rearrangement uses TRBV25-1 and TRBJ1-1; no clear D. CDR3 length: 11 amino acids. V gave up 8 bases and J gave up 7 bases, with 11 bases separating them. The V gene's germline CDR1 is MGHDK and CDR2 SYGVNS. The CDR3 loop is CASRRSGEAFF. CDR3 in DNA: TGTGCCAGCCGGAGATCAGGTGAAGCTTTCTTT.

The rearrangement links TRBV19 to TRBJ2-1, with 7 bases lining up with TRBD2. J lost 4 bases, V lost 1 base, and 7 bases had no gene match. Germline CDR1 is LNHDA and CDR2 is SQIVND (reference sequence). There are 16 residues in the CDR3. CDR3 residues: CASSIGTSGKYNEQFF. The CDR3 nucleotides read TGTGCCAGTAGTATAGGAACAAGCGGGAAGTACAATGAGCAGTTCTTC.

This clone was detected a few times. For the CDR3, the DNA is TGCAGCTTCTTCCAGGGGGGCTCAAGTGGCTACACCTTC. As protein: CSFFQGGSSGYTF. This chain joins TRBV29-1 and TRBJ1-2, with 7 bases identical to TRBD1. Trimming cost V 8 bases and J 7 bases; bases outside gene matches: 13. Per the germline V gene, CDR1 is SQVTM and CDR2 is ANQGSEA. The length of the CDR3 is 13 residues. Full variable domain (rest looked up from reference TRBV29-1 and TRBJ1-2): SAVISQKPSRDICQRGTSLTIQCQVDSQVTMMFWYRQQPGQSLTLIATANQGSEATYESGFVIDKFPISRPNLTFSTLTVSNMSPEDSSIYLCSFFQGGSSGYTFGSGTRLTVV.

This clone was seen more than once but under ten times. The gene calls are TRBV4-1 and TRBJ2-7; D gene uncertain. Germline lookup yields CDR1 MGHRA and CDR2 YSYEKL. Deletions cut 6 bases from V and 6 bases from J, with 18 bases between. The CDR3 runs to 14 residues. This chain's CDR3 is CASSSVGRAGEQYF. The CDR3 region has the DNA TGCGCCAGCAGTTCTGTAGGCAGAGCCGGCGAGCAGTACTTC.

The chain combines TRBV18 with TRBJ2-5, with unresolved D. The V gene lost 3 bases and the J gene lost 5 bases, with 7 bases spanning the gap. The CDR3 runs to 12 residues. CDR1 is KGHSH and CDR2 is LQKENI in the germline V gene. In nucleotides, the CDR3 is TGTGCCAGCTCACCCGCCCCGGAGACCCAGTACTTC. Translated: CASSPAPETQYF.

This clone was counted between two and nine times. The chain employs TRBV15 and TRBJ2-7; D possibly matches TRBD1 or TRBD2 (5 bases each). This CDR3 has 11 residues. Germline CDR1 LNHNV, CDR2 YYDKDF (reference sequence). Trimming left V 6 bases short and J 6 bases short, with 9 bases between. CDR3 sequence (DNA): TGTGCCACCAGTGGGGGTACCGAGCAGTACTTC. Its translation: CATSGGTEQYF.

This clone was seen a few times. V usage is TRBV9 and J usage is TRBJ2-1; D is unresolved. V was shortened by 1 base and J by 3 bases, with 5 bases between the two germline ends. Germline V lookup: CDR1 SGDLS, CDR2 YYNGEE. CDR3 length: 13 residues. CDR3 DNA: TGTGCCAGCAGCGTAAAGGACTACAATGAGCAGTTCTTC. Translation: CASSVKDYNEQFF.

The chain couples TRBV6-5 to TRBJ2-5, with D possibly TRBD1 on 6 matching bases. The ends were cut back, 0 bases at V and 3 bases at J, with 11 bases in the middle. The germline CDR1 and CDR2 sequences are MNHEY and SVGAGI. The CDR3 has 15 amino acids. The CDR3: CASSYSLGTKETQYF. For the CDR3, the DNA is TGTGCCAGCAGTTACTCTCTCGGGACAAAAGAGACCCAGTACTTC.

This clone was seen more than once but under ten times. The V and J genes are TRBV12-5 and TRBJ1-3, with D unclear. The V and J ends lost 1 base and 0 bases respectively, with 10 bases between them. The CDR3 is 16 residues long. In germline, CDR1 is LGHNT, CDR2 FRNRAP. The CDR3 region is CASGLDNHFSGNTIYF. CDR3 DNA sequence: TGTGCTAGTGGTTTGGACAACCATTTCTCTGGAAACACCATATATTTT.

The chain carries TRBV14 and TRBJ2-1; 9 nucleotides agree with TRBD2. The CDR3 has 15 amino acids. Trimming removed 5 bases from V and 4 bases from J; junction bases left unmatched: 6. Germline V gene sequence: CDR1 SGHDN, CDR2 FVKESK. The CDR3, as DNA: TGTGCCAGCAGCGGGCTAGCGGGATCATACAATGAGCAGTTCTTC. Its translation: CASSGLAGSYNEQFF.

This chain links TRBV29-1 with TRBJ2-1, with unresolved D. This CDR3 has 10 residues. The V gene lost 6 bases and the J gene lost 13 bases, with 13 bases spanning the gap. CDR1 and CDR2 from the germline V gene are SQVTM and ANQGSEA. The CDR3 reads CSVRAVTQFF. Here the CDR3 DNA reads TGCAGCGTCCGGGCCGTGACCCAGTTCTTC.

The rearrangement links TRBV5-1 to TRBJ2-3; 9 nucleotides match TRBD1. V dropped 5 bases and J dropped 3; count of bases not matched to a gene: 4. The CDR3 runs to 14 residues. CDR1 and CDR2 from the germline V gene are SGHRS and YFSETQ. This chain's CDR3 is CASSSGTGTDTQYF. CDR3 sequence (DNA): TGCGCCAGCAGTTCCGGGACAGGGACAGATACGCAGTATTTT.

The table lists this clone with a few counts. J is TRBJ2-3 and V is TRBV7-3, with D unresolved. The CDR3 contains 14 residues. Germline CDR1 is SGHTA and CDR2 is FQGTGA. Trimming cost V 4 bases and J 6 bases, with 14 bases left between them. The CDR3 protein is CASSSPGLSDTQYF. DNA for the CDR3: TGTGCCAGCAGCTCTCCGGGCCTAAGCGATACGCAGTATTTT.

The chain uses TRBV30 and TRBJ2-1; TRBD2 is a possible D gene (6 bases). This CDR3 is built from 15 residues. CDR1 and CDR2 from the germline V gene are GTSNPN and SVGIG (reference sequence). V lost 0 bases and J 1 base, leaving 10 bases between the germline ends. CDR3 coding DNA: TGTGCCTGGAGTGTAGGCGGGATTTCCTACAATGAGCAGTTCTTC. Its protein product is CAWSVGGISYNEQFF. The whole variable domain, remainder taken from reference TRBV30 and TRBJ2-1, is SQTIHQWPATLVQPVGSPLSLECTVEGTSNPNLYWYRQAAGRGLQLLFYSVGIGQISSEVPQNLSASRPQDRQFILSSKKLLLSDSGFYLCAWSVGGISYNEQFFGPGTRLTVL.

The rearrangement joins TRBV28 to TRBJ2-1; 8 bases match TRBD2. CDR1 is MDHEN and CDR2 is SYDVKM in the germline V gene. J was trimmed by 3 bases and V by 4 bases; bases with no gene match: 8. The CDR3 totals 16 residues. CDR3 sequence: CASSSGGSGNYNEQFF. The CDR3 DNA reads TGTGCCAGCAGTTCCGGGGGTAGCGGGAACTACAATGAGCAGTTCTTC. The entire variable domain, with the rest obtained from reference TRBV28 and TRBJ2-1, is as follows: DVKVTQSSRYLVKRTGEKVFLECVQDMDHENMFWYRQDPGLGLRLIYFSYDVKMKEKGDIPEGYSVSREKKERFSLILESASTNQTSMYLCASSSGGSGNYNEQFFGPGTRLTVL.

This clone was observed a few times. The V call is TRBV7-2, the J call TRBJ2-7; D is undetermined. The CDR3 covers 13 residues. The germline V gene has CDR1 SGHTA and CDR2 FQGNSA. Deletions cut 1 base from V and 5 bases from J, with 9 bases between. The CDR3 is CASSLEPRDEQYF. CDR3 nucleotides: TGTGCCAGCAGCTTAGAACCTAGGGACGAGCAGTACTTC.